This TCR beta chain was profiled in a study of T cell responses to AZD1222 COVID-19 vaccine. Study observations and caveats: Reports say nearly half of spike-specific TCRs go after unmutated variant regions. There were mostly white British donors and more females than males, and clonal diversity was possibly underestimated.

In the case of this clone: What it binds is unknown.

Germline V gives CDR1 LNHDA, CDR2 SQIVND (reference sequence). The length of the CDR3 is 15 residues. Germline trimming cut 9 bases from V and 2 bases from J; bases unmatched to any gene: 9. TCRdb's copy holds only in-frame clones and misses some; the assay was immunoSEQ multiplex PCR. The table includes about 140,000 clones, roughly 90% detected once. The receptor's source is an adult in good health. V is TRBV19 and J is TRBJ1-1; TRBD1 agrees at 10 bases. The sequencing here drew on peripheral blood, taken on day 0 of AZD1222 vaccination. The DNA of the CDR3 is TGTGCCAGCAATCCCGGACAGGGGGAAAACACTGAAGCTTTCTTT. Residues: CASNPGQGENTEAFF.